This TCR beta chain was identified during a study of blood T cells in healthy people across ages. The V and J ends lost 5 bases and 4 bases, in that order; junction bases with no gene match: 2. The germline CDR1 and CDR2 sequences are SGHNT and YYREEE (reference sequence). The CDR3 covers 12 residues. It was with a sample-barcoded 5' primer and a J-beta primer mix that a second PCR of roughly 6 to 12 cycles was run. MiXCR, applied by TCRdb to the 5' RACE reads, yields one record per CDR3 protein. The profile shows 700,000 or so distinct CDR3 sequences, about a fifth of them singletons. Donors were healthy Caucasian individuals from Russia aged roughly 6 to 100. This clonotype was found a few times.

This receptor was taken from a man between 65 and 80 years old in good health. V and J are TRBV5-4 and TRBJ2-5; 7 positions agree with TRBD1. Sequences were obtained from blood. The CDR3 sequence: CASRRGPETQYF. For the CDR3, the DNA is TGTGCCAGCAGAAGGGGGCCAGAGACCCAGTACTTC.